The 16 T cell receptor beta chains presented below share a single source sample, sequenced in a study of cytomegalovirus exposure and HLA in healthy donors. In the PCR, 60 Vbeta and 13 Jbeta primers were used. Method: immunoSEQ multiplex PCR; TCRdb's copy keeps in-frame clones and lacks some. The sample includes 130,000 or so clones, approximately 82% seen only once; the top ten take 3% to 3.5%. The sample was PBMCs. The receptors shown here come from a man between 18 and 29 years old in good health and CMV-seropositive.

This CDR3 is CASSFSDRGELADSSYEQYF. DNA of the CDR3: TGTGCCAGCAGTTTCTCGGACAGGGGGGAACTAGCGGATAGCTCCTACGAGCAGTACTTC. The chain carries TRBV27 and TRBJ2-7; TRBD1 aligns across 10 bases. Germline CDR1 is MNHEY and CDR2 is SMNVEV (reference sequence). Trimming cost V 3 bases and J 0 bases; bases outside gene matches: 17. This CDR3 region has 20 residues.

This chain uses TRBV5-8 with TRBJ1-2; TRBD1 matches at 8 bases. V dropped 4 bases and J dropped 4; count of bases not matched to a gene: 9. The germline gives CDR1 SGHTS, CDR2 YDEGEE. The CDR3 runs 15 residues. CDR3 in amino acids: CASSGWTGNFYGYTF. The CDR3 bases are TGTGCCAGCAGCGGATGGACAGGGAATTTCTATGGCTACACCTTC. Complete variable domain (other parts from reference TRBV5-8 and TRBJ1-2): EAGVTQSPTHLIKTRGQQATLRCSPISGHTSVYWYQQALGLGLQFLLWYDEGEERNRGNFPPRFSGRQFPNYSSELNVNALELEDSALYLCASSGWTGNFYGYTFGSGTRLTVV.

This clone was counted once. This sequence joins TRBV28 and TRBJ2-2; D ambiguous. In germline, CDR1 is MDHEN, CDR2 SYDVKM. This CDR3 region has 11 residues. Trimming stripped 10 bases from V and 3 bases from J, with 6 bases between. In DNA form, the CDR3 reads TGTGCCACCTCTTACACCGGGGAGCTGTTTTTT. Translated, it gives CATSYTGELFF.

The chain carries TRBV19 and TRBJ2-7; tentatively, D is TRBD1 (5 bases). Trimming removed 3 bases at V and 6 bases at J, with 15 bases between. The CDR3 spans 14 residues. Germline V gives CDR1 LNHDA, CDR2 SQIVND (reference sequence). CDR3 sequence reads: CASSIGAGNSEQYF. Here the CDR3 DNA reads TGTGCCAGTAGTATTGGGGCAGGGAACAGCGAGCAGTACTTC.

This clone showed up just a few times. The chain is built from TRBV27 and TRBJ2-5; D is undetermined. Germline-derived CDR1 and CDR2 are MNHEY and SMNVEV (reference sequence). The CDR3 has 14 residues. The V end lost 2 bases, the J end lost 5 bases, and 12 bases lay between the germline ends. The CDR3, as DNA: TGTGCCAGCAGTTTAAGCCCTTCCGGGGAGACCCAGTACTTC. Translation gives CASSLSPSGETQYF.

This clone has a handful of counts. The J gene is TRBJ2-1, the V gene TRBV4-2, with 11 bases that match TRBD1. This CDR3 spans 17 amino acids. CDR1 and CDR2 (germline): LGHNA, YNFKEQ. V dropped 4 bases and J dropped 9; count of bases not matched to a gene: 14. CDR3 loop: CASSPSSGTGGRGEQFF. The CDR3 region has the DNA TGTGCCAGCAGCCCGTCGTCCGGGACAGGGGGGCGGGGTGAGCAGTTCTTC.

The chain recombines TRBV7-9 with TRBJ2-3, with TRBD1 matching over 7 bases. The CDR3 length is 14 residues. The V segment lost 4 bases and the J segment 7 bases; nucleotides outside the gene matches: 8. Germline-derived CDR1 and CDR2 are SEHNR and FQNEAQ (reference sequence). The CDR3 DNA sequence: TGTGCCAGCAGCTCTTACAGGGGACGAAATACGCAGTATTTT. Translated, it gives CASSSYRGRNTQYF.

This rearrangement joins TRBV2 to TRBJ1-1; the D gene is possibly TRBD1 (6 bases). Germline CDR1 is SNHLY and CDR2 is FYNNEI. V dropped 7 bases and J dropped 0 bases, with 9 bases sitting between them. This CDR3 has 13 residues. Here the CDR3 DNA reads TGTGCCAGCACACGGGACATGAACACTGAAGCTTTCTTT. This codes for CASTRDMNTEAFF. The full variable domain, with the rest looked up from reference TRBV2 and TRBJ1-1, is EPEVTQTPSHQVTQMGQEVILRCVPISNHLYFYWYRQILGQKVEFLVSFYNNEISEKSEIFDDQFSVERPDGSNFTLKIRSTKLEDSAMYFCASTRDMNTEAFFGQGTRLTVV.

The chain recombines TRBV14 with TRBJ2-7, with 9 positions matching TRBD1. The CDR3 loop spans 13 amino acids. V was pared by 7 bases and J by 3 bases, with 4 bases of the junction left unmatched. The germline V gene encodes CDR1 SGHDN and CDR2 FVKESK. In DNA, the CDR3 is TGTGCCAGCAACCCGACAGGGGGCTACGAGCAGTACTTC. Protein: CASNPTGGYEQYF. The full variable domain, rest sourced from reference TRBV14 and TRBJ2-7, is EAGVTQFPSHSVIEKGQTVTLRCDPISGHDNLYWYRRVMGKEIKFLLHFVKESKQDESGMPNNRFLAERTGGTYSTLKVQPAELEDSGVYFCASNPTGGYEQYFGPGTRLTVT.

The genes are TRBV10-1 and TRBJ2-1; tentative D call: TRBD2 (6 bases). The CDR3 runs 13 residues. Germline V gene data show CDR1 as WNHNN and CDR2 as SYGVQD (reference sequence). Trimming took off 4 bases at V and 10 bases at J, with 14 bases between the two ends. As DNA, the CDR3 is TGCGCCAGCAGTGGTGGGACTGCCCGGGAGCAGTTCTTC. Residues: CASSGGTAREQFF.

The CDR3 loop reads CASTLRTGELFF. CDR3 nucleotide sequence: TGTGCCAGCACCCTACGGACCGGGGAGCTGTTTTTT. V usage is TRBV28 and J usage is TRBJ2-2; D is uncertain. Germline V lookup: CDR1 MDHEN, CDR2 SYDVKM. The CDR3 length is 12 residues. V was cut by 7 bases and J by 5 bases, with 8 bases left in between.

The J gene is TRBJ1-5, the V gene TRBV7-9, with D uncertain. V gave up 4 bases and J gave up 2 bases, with 9 bases separating them. There are 14 residues in the CDR3. Looked up from germline, CDR1 is SEHNR and CDR2 is FQNEAQ (reference sequence). The DNA for the CDR3 is TGTGCCAGCAGCTCTGGGAGCGGCAATCAGCCCCAGCATTTT. Protein sequence: CASSSGSGNQPQHF.

This clone has only one observation. This chain connects TRBV5-1 to TRBJ2-7; 8 bases are a match to TRBD2. The germline V gene has CDR1 SGHRS and CDR2 YFSETQ. Germline trimming cut 5 bases from V and 12 bases from J; bases unmatched to any gene: 13. This CDR3 has 13 residues. The CDR3 sequence is CASRLTTSGEGYF. CDR3 in DNA: TGCGCCAGCAGACTGACAACTAGCGGAGAGGGGTACTTC.

The gene calls are TRBV6-1 and TRBJ2-5; a possible D gene is TRBD1 (6 bases). CDR1 and CDR2 (germline): MNHNS, SASEGT. CDR3 length: 14 amino acids. V was pared by 5 bases and J by 5 bases, with 15 bases between. As DNA, the CDR3 is TGTGCCAGCAGTAGAACAGGGTTCGGGGAGACCCAGTACTTC. Its protein product is CASSRTGFGETQYF.

The rearrangement joins TRBV6-1 to TRBJ1-3, with a weak D call TRBD1 (5 bases). The length of the CDR3 is 16 residues. From germline, CDR1 is MNHNS and CDR2 SASEGT. Trimming removed 2 bases at V and 4 bases at J, with 15 bases between. The CDR3 loop reads CASSEQGILGGNTIYF. Here the CDR3 DNA reads TGTGCCAGCAGTGAACAGGGAATCCTTGGCGGAAACACCATATATTTT.

This rearrangement joins TRBV18 to TRBJ2-1, with D unresolved. V lost 2 bases and J lost 3, with 8 bases in between. CDR3 length: 14 amino acids. Germline CDR1 reads KGHSH; CDR2 reads LQKENI. CDR3 bases: TGTGCCAGCTCACCAATAACAAGCTACAATGAGCAGTTCTTC. This codes for CASSPITSYNEQFF.